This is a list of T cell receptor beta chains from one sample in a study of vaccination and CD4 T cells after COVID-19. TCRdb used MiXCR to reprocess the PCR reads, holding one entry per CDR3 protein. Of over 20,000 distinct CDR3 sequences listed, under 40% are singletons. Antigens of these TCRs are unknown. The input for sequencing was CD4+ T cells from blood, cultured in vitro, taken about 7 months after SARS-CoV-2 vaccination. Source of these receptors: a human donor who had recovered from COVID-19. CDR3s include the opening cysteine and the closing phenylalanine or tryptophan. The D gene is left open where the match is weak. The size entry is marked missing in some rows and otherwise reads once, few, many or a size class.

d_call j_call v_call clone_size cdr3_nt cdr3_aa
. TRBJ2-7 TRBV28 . TGTGCCAGCAGTCCCCCTTTGGCCTACGAGCAGTACTTC CASSPPLAYEQYF
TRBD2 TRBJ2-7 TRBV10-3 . TGTGTCATCAGGGATGGTGGGACTAAGGACGAGCAGTGCTTC CVIRDGGTKDEQCF
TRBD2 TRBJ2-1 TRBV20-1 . TGCAGTGCTACGGGGGGGCTAGCGGGAGTATTCAATGAGCAGTTCTTC CSATGGLAGVFNEQFF
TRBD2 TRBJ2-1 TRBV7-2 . TGTGCCAGCAGCTTACGGGTCGGGAGGGTCTACAATGAGCAGTTCTTC CASSLRVGRVYNEQFF
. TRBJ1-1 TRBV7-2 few TGTGCCAGCAGCTTAGAATATGTGAGCGGCACTGAAGCTTTCTTT CASSLEYVSGTEAFF
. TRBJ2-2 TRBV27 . TGTGCCAGCAGTATATCGAACACCGGGGAGCTGTTTTTT CASSISNTGELFF
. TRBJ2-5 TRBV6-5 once TGTGCCAGCAGTTACCCGGGTCTGGGGACCCAGTACTTC CASSYPGLGTQYF
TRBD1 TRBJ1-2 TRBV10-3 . TGTGCCATCAGTGGACAGGGGACGACTATGGATGGCTACACCTTC CAISGQGTTMDGYTF
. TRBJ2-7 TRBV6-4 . TGTGCCAGCAGTGACTCGAGGGACGGGCTGGTCTACGAGCAGTACTTC CASSDSRDGLVYEQYF
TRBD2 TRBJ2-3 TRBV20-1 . TGCAGTGCTAGAGTCTCAGCGGGAGGCACAGATACGCAGTATTTT CSARVSAGGTDTQYF
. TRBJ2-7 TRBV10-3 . TGTGCCATCAGTGAGACTGAGACAGGCTGGGAGCAGTACTTC CAISETETGWEQYF
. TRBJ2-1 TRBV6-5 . TGTGCCAGCAGATACGACTCCTACAATGAGCAGTTCTTC CASRYDSYNEQFF
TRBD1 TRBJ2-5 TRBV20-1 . TGCAGTGCTAGAGTACCGACAGGGCGGCGGGAGACCCAGTACTTC CSARVPTGRRETQYF
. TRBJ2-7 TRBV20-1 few TGCAGTGCTCCACAGGGCTACGAGCAGTACTTC CSAPQGYEQYF
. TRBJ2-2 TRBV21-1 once TGTGCCCACGTGGGGGGCACCGGGGAGCTGTTTTTT CAHVGGTGELFF
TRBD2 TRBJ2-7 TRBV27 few TGTGCCAGCAGTTTATCGGCTAGCGGGTACGAGCAGTACTTC CASSLSASGYEQYF
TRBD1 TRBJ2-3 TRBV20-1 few TGCAGTGCTAGAGACCCCGGACAGGGGCCCACAGATACGCAGTATTTT CSARDPGQGPTDTQYF
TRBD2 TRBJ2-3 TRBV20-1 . TGCAGTGCTAGAGGTTATAGCGGGAAGGCCAAGGATACGCAGTATTTT CSARGYSGKAKDTQYF
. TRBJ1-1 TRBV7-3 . TGTGCCAGCAGCTTAACGCAGGGTTCCACTGAAGCTTTCTTT CASSLTQGSTEAFF
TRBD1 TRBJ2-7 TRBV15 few TGTGCCACCAGCAGAGATCGGGACAGGGCCGAGCAGTACTTC CATSRDRDRAEQYF
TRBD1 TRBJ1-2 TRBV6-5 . TGTGCCAGCAGTTCCCAACAGGGGGCGTCGGTTGGCTACACCTTC CASSSQQGASVGYTF
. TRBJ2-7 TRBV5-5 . TGTGCCAGCAGCTTAGAAACAGTGAGCTACGAGCAGTACTTC CASSLETVSYEQYF
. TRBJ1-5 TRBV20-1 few TGCAGTGCTAGGGGAGGGGGTAGCAATCAGCCCCAGCATTTT CSARGGGSNQPQHF
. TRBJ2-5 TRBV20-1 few TGCAGTGCCCGAGCAGCGTACCAAGAGACCCAGTACTTC CSARAAYQETQYF
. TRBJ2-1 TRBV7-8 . TGTGCCAGCAAACCGCGACAGAGCTCCTACAATGAGCAGTTCTTC CASKPRQSSYNEQFF
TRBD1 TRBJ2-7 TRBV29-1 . TGCAGCGTGGACGGACAGGGCTACGAGCAGTACTTC CSVDGQGYEQYF
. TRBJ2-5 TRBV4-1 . TGCGCCAGCAGCCAAGAAGGGGGGGGGCCGGGAGAGACCCAGTACTTC CASSQEGGGPGETQYF
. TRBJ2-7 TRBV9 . TGTGCCAGCAGCGATGGGACCTCCTACGAGCAGTACTTC CASSDGTSYEQYF
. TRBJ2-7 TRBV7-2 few TGTGCCAGCAGCCTTACCTACGAGCAGTACTTC CASSLTYEQYF
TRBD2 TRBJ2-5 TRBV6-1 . TGTGCCAGCAGTAAGCGGGAGCGACTCCAAGAGACCCAGTACTTC CASSKRERLQETQYF
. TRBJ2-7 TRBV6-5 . TGTGCCAGCAGTTCCCTACAGGGATCCTACGAGCAGTACTTC CASSSLQGSYEQYF
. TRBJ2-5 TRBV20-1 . TGCAGTGCTAGAGATCAACTAGGGGGAGAGACCCAGTACTTC CSARDQLGGETQYF
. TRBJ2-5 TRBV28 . TGTGCCAGCAGTTTTCAAGGGACCCAGTACTTC CASSFQGTQYF
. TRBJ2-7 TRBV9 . TGTGCCAGCAGCGTAGCCCCGGGGACCGACTACGAGCAGTACTTC CASSVAPGTDYEQYF
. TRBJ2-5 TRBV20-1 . TGCAGTGCTAGAGAGGGGACACAAGAGACCCAGTACTTC CSAREGTQETQYF
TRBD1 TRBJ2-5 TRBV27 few TGTGCCAGCAGTTTCCTACAGGGGGCTGAGGAGACCCAGTACTTC CASSFLQGAEETQYF
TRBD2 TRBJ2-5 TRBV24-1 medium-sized TGTGCCACCAGTGACCCCCGACTAGCATTCGAAGGGACCCAGTACTTC CATSDPRLAFEGTQYF
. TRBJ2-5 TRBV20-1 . TGCAGTGCTGGAACAGTAAGGGGGACCCAGTACTTC CSAGTVRGTQYF